The 25 T cell receptor beta chains given below trace back to one sample, sequenced in a study of blood T cell repertoires in COVID-19. Assay used: immunoSEQ multiplex PCR; TCRdb lists only in-frame clones, some missing. The sample holds 130,000 to 150,000 clones; 80% are singletons and the top ten take approximately 3.5%. Sequencing was performed on peripheral blood. The receptors derive from a man aged 70 or older who had recovered from COVID-19.

This sequence joins TRBV9 and TRBJ1-5; 8 bases are a match to TRBD1. The CDR3 sequence is 15 residues long. Looked up from germline, CDR1 is SGDLS and CDR2 is YYNGEE. Trimming took 3 bases from V and 5 from J; bases not matched to a gene: 7. In nucleotides, the CDR3 is TGTGCCAGCAGCGCCGCGACAGGGGTCGATCAGCCCCAGCATTTT. This gives the protein CASSAATGVDQPQHF.

The chain couples TRBV5-1 to TRBJ2-1; 7 bases map to TRBD2. The germline V gene has CDR1 SGHRS and CDR2 YFSETQ. This CDR3 has 16 amino acids. The ends lost 3 bases at V and 6 bases at J; junction bases unmatched: 12. CDR3 amino acids: CASSSGYLAGRNEQFF. The CDR3, as DNA: TGCGCCAGCAGCTCTGGTTATTTAGCGGGCCGCAATGAGCAGTTCTTC.

The chain recombines TRBV5-5 with TRBJ1-2; D may be TRBD1 (6 bases). Trimming took 6 bases from V and 9 from J, leaving 12 bases between them. This CDR3 region has 11 residues. Germline lookup yields CDR1 SGHKS and CDR2 YYEKEE (reference sequence). CDR3 coding DNA: TGTGCCAGCATGCGTGGACAGAGCTACACCTTC. It translates to CASMRGQSYTF.

The chain carries TRBV27 and TRBJ1-5, with D tentatively TRBD1 (5 bases). CDR3 length: 14 residues. From germline, CDR1 is MNHEY and CDR2 SMNVEV (reference sequence). V was shortened by 5 bases and J by 1 base, with 9 bases between the two germline ends. CDR3 coding DNA: TGTGCCAGCAGTACCAGACAGAGCAATCAGCCCCAGCATTTT. It encodes CASSTRQSNQPQHF.

The CDR3 protein is CASSPSDRGMGNQPQHF. The CDR3, as DNA: TGTGCCAGCTCACCCTCAGACAGGGGTATGGGCAATCAGCCCCAGCATTTT. This chain connects TRBV18 to TRBJ1-5; 8 bases are shared with TRBD1. Per the germline V gene, CDR1 is KGHSH and CDR2 is LQKENI. There are 17 residues in the CDR3. V gave up 3 bases and J gave up 2 bases; unmatched junction bases: 9.

V and J are TRBV30 and TRBJ2-7, with D hard to call. Deletions cut 0 bases from V and 6 bases from J, with 15 bases between. This CDR3 comprises 14 residues. Germline-derived CDR1 and CDR2 are GTSNPN and SVGIG (reference sequence). The CDR3 region has the DNA TGTGCCTGGAGTGTACGAAGACTTTCGGTCGAGCAGTACTTC. The encoded protein is CAWSVRRLSVEQYF.

This chain connects TRBV5-1 to TRBJ2-1, with D tentatively TRBD2 (5 bases). The V gene lost 4 bases and the J gene lost 6 bases, with 17 bases spanning the gap. The CDR3 extends over 15 amino acids. Germline CDR1 SGHRS, CDR2 YFSETQ. CDR3 sequence reads: CASSGDYSWGNEQFF. In DNA form, the CDR3 reads TGCGCCAGCAGCGGTGACTATTCCTGGGGCAATGAGCAGTTCTTC.

The J gene is TRBJ2-2, the V gene TRBV9; TRBD1 aligns across 9 bases. Germline values: CDR1 SGDLS, CDR2 YYNGEE. V dropped 5 bases and J dropped 3; count of bases not matched to a gene: 5. The CDR3 loop spans 15 amino acids. The CDR3 spells CASRDGTGYTGELFF. CDR3 DNA: TGTGCCAGCAGAGACGGGACAGGGTACACCGGGGAGCTGTTTTTT.

In this sample, this clone turned up once. This chain joins TRBV5-1 and TRBJ1-1, with 7 bases fitting TRBD1. Germline-derived CDR1 and CDR2 are SGHRS and YFSETQ. V was pared by 4 bases and J by 4 bases, with 7 bases of the junction left unmatched. The CDR3 runs 14 residues. DNA of the CDR3: TGCGCCAGCAGCACCACCAGGGGGAGCACTGAAGCTTTCTTT. It encodes CASSTTRGSTEAFF. The whole variable domain, filled in from reference TRBV5-1 and TRBJ1-1, reads KAGVTQTPRYLIKTRGQQVTLSCSPISGHRSVSWYQQTPGQGLQFLFEYFSETQRNKGNFPGRFSGRQFSNSRSEMNVSTLELGDSALYLCASSTTRGSTEAFFGQGTRLTVV.

The rearrangement uses TRBV2 and TRBJ1-6; D is uncertain. The CDR3 runs to 14 residues. CDR1 is SNHLY and CDR2 is FYNNEI in the germline V gene. V was cut by 5 bases and J by 7 bases, with 12 bases left in between. Here the CDR3 DNA reads TGTGCCAGCAGTCTATTCGAAGAGAATTCACCCCTCCACTTT. Its translation: CASSLFEENSPLHF.

The CDR3 nucleotides are TGTGCCAGCAGTCGGAGAGATGAAAAACTGTTTTTT. It translates to CASSRRDEKLFF. The J gene is TRBJ1-4, the V gene TRBV2; D is undetermined. With 5 bases removed from V and 6 bases from J, the gap between germline ends came to 7 bases. The CDR3 extends over 12 amino acids. Germline V gene data show CDR1 as SNHLY and CDR2 as FYNNEI.

The rearrangement links TRBV29-1 to TRBJ2-7; perhaps TRBD1 as D (5 bases). Trimming took off 8 bases at V and 0 bases at J, with 8 bases between the two ends. Germline loops: CDR1 SQVTM, CDR2 ANQGSEA. This CDR3 is built from 11 residues. The CDR3 sequence: CSIRVSYEQYF. The DNA of the CDR3 is TGCAGCATCAGGGTCTCCTACGAGCAGTACTTC.

The V call is TRBV5-1, the J call TRBJ2-7; TRBD2 aligns across 7 bases. There are 13 residues in the CDR3. V lost 4 bases and J lost 7; bases outside the gene matches: 8. Germline CDR1 is SGHRS and CDR2 is YFSETQ. The CDR3 protein is CASSPGTKSEQYF. The CDR3 DNA reads as TGCGCCAGCAGCCCCGGGACTAAGTCTGAGCAGTACTTC.

The V gene is TRBV27, the J gene TRBJ2-7; D not certain. CDR3 length equals 14 residues. Per the germline V gene, CDR1 is MNHEY and CDR2 is SMNVEV (reference sequence). V shed 6 bases and J shed 1 base, with 13 bases lying between them. The chain's CDR3 is CASRGLDRSYEQYF. The DNA for the CDR3 is TGTGCCAGCAGAGGTCTAGATAGGTCCTACGAGCAGTACTTC.

The chain recombines TRBV9 with TRBJ2-7, with D unresolved. V lost 4 bases and J lost 3, with 5 bases in between. There are 11 residues in the CDR3. Germline values: CDR1 SGDLS, CDR2 YYNGEE. CDR3 loop: CASSRGYEQYF. The CDR3 DNA reads as TGTGCCAGCAGCAGAGGCTACGAGCAGTACTTC.

V usage is TRBV3-1 (or the pseudogene TRBV3-2) and J usage is TRBJ2-3, with D maybe TRBD2 (7 bases). From germline, CDR1 is LGHDT and CDR2 YNNKEL (reference sequence). Trimming shortened V by 4 bases and J by 4 bases, and 15 bases separated the two germline ends. CDR3 length: 15 residues. The CDR3 DNA reads TGTGCCAGCAGCCCTCTTTGGGGGGGCGCAGATACGCAGTATTTT. It encodes CASSPLWGGADTQYF.

V gene TRBV5-1 combines with J gene TRBJ1-4, with 8 nucleotides matching TRBD1. V was pared by 3 bases and J by 4 bases, with 5 bases of the junction left unmatched. Germline lookup yields CDR1 SGHRS and CDR2 YFSETQ. The CDR3 sequence is 15 residues long. The DNA of the CDR3 is TGCGCCAGCAGCTCTGGGACAGGCTATAATGAAAAACTGTTTTTT. Encoded protein: CASSSGTGYNEKLFF.

The J gene is TRBJ1-1, the V gene TRBV11-2; 7 bases agree with TRBD1. CDR3 size: 14 residues. V was clipped by 2 bases and J by 1 base; unmatched bases: 1. Germline V gene lookup returns CDR1 SGHAT and CDR2 FQNNGV. The CDR3 loop is CASSLYRGNTEAFF. The CDR3 DNA follows: TGTGCCAGCAGCTTATACAGGGGGAACACTGAAGCTTTCTTT.

The chain links TRBV9 to TRBJ2-6; D remains ambiguous. The germline CDR1 and CDR2 sequences are SGDLS and YYNGEE. Trimming took 1 base from V and 0 from J, leaving 5 bases between them. The CDR3 contains 15 residues. The CDR3 loop is CASSVTGSGANVLTF. For the CDR3, the DNA is TGTGCCAGCAGCGTAACTGGCTCTGGGGCCAACGTCCTGACTTTC.

This clone was seen a single time. V and J are TRBV27 and TRBJ2-3; D ambiguous. The CDR3 contains 14 residues. Looked up from germline, CDR1 is MNHEY and CDR2 is SMNVEV (reference sequence). Trimming removed 2 bases from V and 4 bases from J, with 10 bases in between. The DNA for the CDR3 is TGTGCCAGCAGTTTAGGAAGCAGCGCAGATACGCAGTATTTT. Translated: CASSLGSSADTQYF.

The table lists this clone with a count of one. The J gene is TRBJ2-1, the V gene TRBV15; D is possibly TRBD2 (6 bases). Germline lookup yields CDR1 LNHNV and CDR2 YYDKDF (reference sequence). Trimming pared 3 bases from V and 6 bases from J, leaving 18 bases between. The CDR3 consists of 16 residues. The CDR3 nucleotides read TGTGCCACCAGCAGTGATCGGAGGGTAGGGGCCAATGAGCAGTTCTTC. It is translated as CATSSDRRVGANEQFF. Using reference TRBV15 and TRBJ2-1 for the parts outside the CDR3, the full variable domain is DAMVIQNPRYQVTQFGKPVTLSCSQTLNHNVMYWYQQKSSQAPKLLFHYYDKDFNNEADTPDNFQSRRPNTSFCFLDIRSPGLGDTAMYLCATSSDRRVGANEQFFGPGTRLTVL.

V usage is TRBV4-1 and J usage is TRBJ2-1; 8 positions match TRBD2. Germline assignment: CDR1 MGHRA and CDR2 YSYEKL. The CDR3 has 16 amino acids. After removal of 4 bases from V and 8 bases from J, the junction contained 13 bases not matched to a gene. CDR3 protein: CASSPRGGGPGDEQFF. For the CDR3, the DNA is TGCGCCAGCAGCCCTCGGGGGGGAGGGCCGGGAGATGAGCAGTTCTTC.

The CDR3 nucleotides are TGTGCCACCAGTGATTCCCTAGAAGGTGCCGGGGAGCTGTTTTTT. It encodes CATSDSLEGAGELFF. This rearrangement joins TRBV24-1 to TRBJ2-2; D is ambiguous. CDR1 KGHDR and CDR2 SFDVKD come from the germline V gene. CDR3 size: 15 residues. V was shortened by 2 bases and J by 6 bases, with 12 bases between the two germline ends.

This clone came up a few times. The gene calls are TRBV6-4 and TRBJ2-1, with D perhaps matching TRBD1 (6 bases). CDR1 is MRHNA, CDR2 SNTAGT, per germline. Deletions cut 6 bases from V and 2 bases from J, with 11 bases between. The length of the CDR3 is 14 residues. The CDR3 DNA reads as TGTGCCAGCAGCCCACGGGACACCTACAATGAGCAGTTCTTC. Its protein product is CASSPRDTYNEQFF.

The CDR3: CASSVPLAGAAYEQYF. CDR3 DNA: TGTGCCAGCAGTGTTCCTTTGGCAGGGGCAGCCTACGAGCAGTACTTC. The chain is built from TRBV2 and TRBJ2-7; D may be TRBD1 (6 bases). The length of the CDR3 is 16 residues. Germline V gene sequence: CDR1 SNHLY, CDR2 FYNNEI. V lost 4 bases to trimming and J lost 2 bases, with 18 bases between them.